The following is a T cell receptor (beta chain) sequence with its context. Its target antigen remains unknown. Base qualities were left out, and no much larger clone turns up one base away. With the immunoSEQ assay, which is a bias-controlled multiplex PCR relying on V- and J-specific primers, TCR beta CDR3 regions were amplified from genomic DNA. In a second PCR step, a proprietary barcode and Illumina adapter sequences were attached to the CDR3 amplicons. CDR3 libraries were sequenced on an Illumina MiSeq instrument. The source study handled its data this way. immunoSEQ Analyzer 3.0 was used for export and quality control, with R Bioconductor and Immunarch used for downstream analyses. Only productive rearrangements within the normalized downsampled data set were used in the calculation of repertoire metrics. In the normalized cohort, clonotypes with more than 5 templates were defined as pathologically expanded. The Inverse Simpson Index served as the measure of repertoire diversity. The non-normalized data set was used for CMV-specificity analyses so that all clonotypes could be captured. TCRdb stores this immuneACCESS table with in-frame sequences only. Part of the clones is absent; in the studies checked, under half of the shortfall reflects unresolved V genes, and no reason is known for the rest. V and J calls and clone size are copied from that table; D and trimming were computed from the DNA. Counted in this sample were approximately 9,000 clones; under 85% of them appeared once. The ten largest account for 30% to 40% of the sample.

The time point label on this specimen signifies: recipient sample about 28 days before transplant, after cytoreduction. Blood from recipients was drawn roughly 28 days before transplant, then again at days 30, 100 and 180 after transplant. Nuclei Lysis Solution was used to extract genomic DNA from fresh or cryopreserved unfractionated peripheral blood mononuclear cells. According to the germline V gene, CDR1 reads SGHAT and CDR2 reads FQNNGV. V sheds 0 bases and J sheds 2 bases, leaving 4 bases between their ends. Taken from cysteine to phenylalanine, the CDR3 has 13 residues. CDR3 DNA only is kept here, 39 bases in frame from base 1. The data belong to a study of T cell clonotyping in hematopoietic cell transplantation (dated by TCRdb to the early 2020s). About the full investigation: Recipient samples taken before transplant were collected after cytoreduction. A total of 110 to 150 blood samples were collected in the study from 35 to 45 consecutive transplant recipients and their related donors. Recruitment of patients ran from September 2015 to early 2017, and follow-up continued until late 2020 or until death.

Points the paper makes about the study in general: A decrease in recipient TCR diversity was observed after transplant, and a progressive increase in pathologically expanded clonotypes was seen from day 30 to day 180. Only a small fraction of recipient repertoires overlapped donor repertoires, with over 97% appearing de novo at the given depth. Sample size was limited, and cells were not sorted, so CD4 and CD8 repertoire contributions could not be separated. Inverse Simpson Index values from donors and from recipients before transplant predicted broader TCR repertoire diversity after transplant.

This receptor was taken from a man in his sixties with acute myeloid leukemia. Some clones in this sample may be carry-over from other donors' samples. Material: peripheral blood mononuclear cells, obtained before stem cell transplant. The rearranged segments are TRBV11-2 and TRBJ1-2; no D gene is confidently identified. The CDR3 protein: CASSLDRNYGYTF. The DNA sequence is TGTGCCAGCAGCTTAGACAGGAACTATGGCTACACCTTC.